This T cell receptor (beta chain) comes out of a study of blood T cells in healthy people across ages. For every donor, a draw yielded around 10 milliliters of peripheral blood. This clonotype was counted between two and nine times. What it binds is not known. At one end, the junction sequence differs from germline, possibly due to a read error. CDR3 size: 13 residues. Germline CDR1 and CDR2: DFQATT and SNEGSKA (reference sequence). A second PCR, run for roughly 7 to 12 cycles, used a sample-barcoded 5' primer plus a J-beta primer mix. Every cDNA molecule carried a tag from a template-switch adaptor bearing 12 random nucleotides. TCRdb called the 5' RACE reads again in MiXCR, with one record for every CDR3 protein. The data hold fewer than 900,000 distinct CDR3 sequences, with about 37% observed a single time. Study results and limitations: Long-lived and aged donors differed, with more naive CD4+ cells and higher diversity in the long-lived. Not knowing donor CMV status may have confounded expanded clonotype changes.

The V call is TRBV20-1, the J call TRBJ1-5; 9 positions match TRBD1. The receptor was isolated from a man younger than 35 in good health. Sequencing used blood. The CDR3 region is CGAPRQGGQPQHF. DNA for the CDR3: TGCGGTGCCCCACGACAGGGGGGTCAGCCCCAGCATTTT.